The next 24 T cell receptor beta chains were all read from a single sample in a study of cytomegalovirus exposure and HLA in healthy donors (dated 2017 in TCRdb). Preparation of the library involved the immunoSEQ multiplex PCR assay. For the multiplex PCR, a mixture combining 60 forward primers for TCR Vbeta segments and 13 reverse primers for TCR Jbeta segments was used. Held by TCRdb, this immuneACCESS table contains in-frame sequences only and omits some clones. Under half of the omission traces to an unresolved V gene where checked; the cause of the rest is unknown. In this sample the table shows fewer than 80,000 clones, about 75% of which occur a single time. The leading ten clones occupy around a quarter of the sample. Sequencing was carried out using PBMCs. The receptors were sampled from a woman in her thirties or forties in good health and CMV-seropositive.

The CDR3 sequence: CSGGGSGYTF. In nucleotides, the CDR3 is TGCAGTGGGGGGGGGTCTGGCTACACCTTC. The V call is TRBV20-1, the J call TRBJ1-2, with D perhaps matching TRBD1 (5 bases). Per the germline V gene, CDR1 is DFQATT and CDR2 is SNEGSKA (reference sequence). The CDR3 length is 10 residues. V was pared by 7 bases and J by 7 bases, with 10 bases between.

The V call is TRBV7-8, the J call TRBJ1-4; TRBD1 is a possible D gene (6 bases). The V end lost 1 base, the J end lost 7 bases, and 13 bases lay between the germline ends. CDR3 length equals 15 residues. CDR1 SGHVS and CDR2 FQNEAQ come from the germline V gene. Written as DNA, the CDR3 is TGTGCCAGCAGCTTAGGCACAGGGATACTTGAAAAACTGTTTTTT. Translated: CASSLGTGILEKLFF.

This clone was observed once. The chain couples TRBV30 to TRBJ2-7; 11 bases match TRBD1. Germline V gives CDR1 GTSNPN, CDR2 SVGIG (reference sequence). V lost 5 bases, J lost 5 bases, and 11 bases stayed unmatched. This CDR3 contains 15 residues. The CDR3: CAWDLPGQGDDEQYF. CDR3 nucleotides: TGTGCCTGGGACCTCCCGGGACAGGGGGATGACGAGCAGTACTTC. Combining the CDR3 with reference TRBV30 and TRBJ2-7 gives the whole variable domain SQTIHQWPATLVQPVGSPLSLECTVEGTSNPNLYWYRQAAGRGLQLLFYSVGIGQISSEVPQNLSASRPQDRQFILSSKKLLLSDSGFYLCAWDLPGQGDDEQYFGPGTRLTVT.

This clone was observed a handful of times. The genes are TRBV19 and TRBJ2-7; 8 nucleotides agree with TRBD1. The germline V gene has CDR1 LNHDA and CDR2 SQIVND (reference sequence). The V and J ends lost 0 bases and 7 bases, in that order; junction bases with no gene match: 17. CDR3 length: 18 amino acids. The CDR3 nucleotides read TGTGCCAGTAGTATAGATATCCGGAGGGGGACAGGAGTAAGGGAGCAGTACTTC. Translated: CASSIDIRRGTGVREQYF.

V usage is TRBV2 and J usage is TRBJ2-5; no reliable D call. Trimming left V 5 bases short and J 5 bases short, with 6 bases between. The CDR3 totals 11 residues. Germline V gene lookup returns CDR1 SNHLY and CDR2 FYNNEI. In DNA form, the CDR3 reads TGTGCCAGCAGTCCTAAGGAGACCCAGTACTTC. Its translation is CASSPKETQYF.

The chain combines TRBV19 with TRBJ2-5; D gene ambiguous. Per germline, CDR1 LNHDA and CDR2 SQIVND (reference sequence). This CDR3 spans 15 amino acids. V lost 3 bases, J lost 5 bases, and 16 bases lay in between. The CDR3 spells CASSILPTFRETQYF. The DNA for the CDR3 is TGTGCCAGTAGTATTCTCCCTACTTTCCGGGAGACCCAGTACTTC. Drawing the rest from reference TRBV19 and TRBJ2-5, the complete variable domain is DGGITQSPKYLFRKEGQNVTLSCEQNLNHDAMYWYRQDPGQGLRLIYYSQIVNDFQKGDIAEGYSVSREKKESFPLTVTSAQKNPTAFYLCASSILPTFRETQYFGPGTRLLVL.

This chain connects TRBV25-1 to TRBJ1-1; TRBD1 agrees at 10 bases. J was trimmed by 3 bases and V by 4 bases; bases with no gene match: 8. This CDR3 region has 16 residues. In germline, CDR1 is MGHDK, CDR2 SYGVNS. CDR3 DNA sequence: TGTGCCAGCAGTGTGGGGTTTGGGACAGGGGACACTGAAGCTTTCTTT. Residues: CASSVGFGTGDTEAFF.

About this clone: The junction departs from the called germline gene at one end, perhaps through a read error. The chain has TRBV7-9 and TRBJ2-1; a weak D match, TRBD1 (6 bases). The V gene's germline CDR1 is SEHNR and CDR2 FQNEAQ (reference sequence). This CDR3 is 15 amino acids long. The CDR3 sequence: CSSSPRGGQNNEQFF. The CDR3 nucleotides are TGTTCCAGCAGCCCCCGTGGGGGCCAAAACAATGAGCAGTTCTTC. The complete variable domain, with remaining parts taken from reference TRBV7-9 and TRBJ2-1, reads DTGVSQNPRHKITKRGQNVTFRCDPISEHNRLYWYRQTLGQGPEFLTYFQNEAQLEKSRLLSDRFSAERPKGSFSTLEIQRTEQGDSAMYLCSSSPRGGQNNEQFFGPGTRLTVL.

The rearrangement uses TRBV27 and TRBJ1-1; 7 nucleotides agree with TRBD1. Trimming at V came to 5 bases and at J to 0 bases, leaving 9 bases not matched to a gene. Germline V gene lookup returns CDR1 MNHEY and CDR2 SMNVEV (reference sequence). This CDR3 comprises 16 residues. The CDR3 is CASSQTRTGLNTEAFF. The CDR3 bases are TGTGCCAGCAGTCAAACCCGGACAGGTTTGAACACTGAAGCTTTCTTT.

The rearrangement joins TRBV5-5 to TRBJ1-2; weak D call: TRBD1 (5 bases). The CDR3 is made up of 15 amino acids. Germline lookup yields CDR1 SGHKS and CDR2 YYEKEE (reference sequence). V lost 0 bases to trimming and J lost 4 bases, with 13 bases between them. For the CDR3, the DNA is TGTGCCAGCAGCTTGGCTCCCGACAGCCTCTATGGCTACACCTTC. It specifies CASSLAPDSLYGYTF.

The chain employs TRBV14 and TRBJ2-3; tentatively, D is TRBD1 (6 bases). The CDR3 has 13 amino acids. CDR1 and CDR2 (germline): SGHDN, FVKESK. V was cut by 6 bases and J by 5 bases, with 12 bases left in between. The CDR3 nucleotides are TGTGCCAGCAGAAAACCGGGACAAGATACGCAGTATTTT. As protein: CASRKPGQDTQYF.

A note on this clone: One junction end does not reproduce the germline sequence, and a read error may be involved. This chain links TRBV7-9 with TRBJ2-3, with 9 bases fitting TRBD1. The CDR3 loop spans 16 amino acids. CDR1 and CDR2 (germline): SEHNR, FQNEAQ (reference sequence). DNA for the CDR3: TGTTCCAGCAGCCGTTCCGGGACAGGGACCACAGATACGCAGTATTTT. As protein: CSSSRSGTGTTDTQYF. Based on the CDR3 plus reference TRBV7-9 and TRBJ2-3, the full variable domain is DTGVSQNPRHKITKRGQNVTFRCDPISEHNRLYWYRQTLGQGPEFLTYFQNEAQLEKSRLLSDRFSAERPKGSFSTLEIQRTEQGDSAMYLCSSSRSGTGTTDTQYFGPGTRLTVL.

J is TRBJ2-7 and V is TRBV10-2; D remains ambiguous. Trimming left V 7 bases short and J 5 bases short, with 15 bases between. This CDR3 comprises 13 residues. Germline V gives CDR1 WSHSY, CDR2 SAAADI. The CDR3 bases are TGCGCCAGCACCCCGAGGCCCGCTCACGAGCAGTACTTC. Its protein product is CASTPRPAHEQYF.

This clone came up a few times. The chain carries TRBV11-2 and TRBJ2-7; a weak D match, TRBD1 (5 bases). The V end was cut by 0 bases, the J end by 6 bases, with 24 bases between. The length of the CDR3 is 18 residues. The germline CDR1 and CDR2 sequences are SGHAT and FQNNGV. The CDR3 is CASSLDGDGRALRSEQYF. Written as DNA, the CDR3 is TGTGCCAGCAGCTTAGATGGGGATGGCAGGGCCCTAAGGAGCGAGCAGTACTTC.

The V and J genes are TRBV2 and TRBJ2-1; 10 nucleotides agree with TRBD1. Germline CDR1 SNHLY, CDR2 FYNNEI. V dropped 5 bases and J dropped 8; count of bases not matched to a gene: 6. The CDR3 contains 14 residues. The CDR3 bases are TGTGCCAGCAGTCCAAACGGACAGGGGGATGAGCAGTTCTTC. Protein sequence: CASSPNGQGDEQFF.

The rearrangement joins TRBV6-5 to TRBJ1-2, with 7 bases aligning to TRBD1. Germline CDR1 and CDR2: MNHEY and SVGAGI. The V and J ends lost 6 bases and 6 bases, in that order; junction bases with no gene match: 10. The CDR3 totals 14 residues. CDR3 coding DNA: TGTGCCAGCAGATCCTTCGACAGGGTTCATGGCTACACCTTC. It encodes CASRSFDRVHGYTF.

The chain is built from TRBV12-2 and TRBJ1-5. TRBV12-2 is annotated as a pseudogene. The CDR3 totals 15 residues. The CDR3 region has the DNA TGTGCAAGTCGTCTTCCCTTAAACTGCAATCAGCCCCAGCATTTT. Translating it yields CASRLPLNCNQPQHF.

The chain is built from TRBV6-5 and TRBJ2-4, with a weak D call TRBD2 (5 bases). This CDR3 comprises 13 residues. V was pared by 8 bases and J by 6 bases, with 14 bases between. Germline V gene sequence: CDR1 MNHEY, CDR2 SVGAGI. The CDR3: CASHSGVPNIQYF. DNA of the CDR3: TGTGCCAGCCATTCCGGGGTCCCAAACATTCAGTACTTC.

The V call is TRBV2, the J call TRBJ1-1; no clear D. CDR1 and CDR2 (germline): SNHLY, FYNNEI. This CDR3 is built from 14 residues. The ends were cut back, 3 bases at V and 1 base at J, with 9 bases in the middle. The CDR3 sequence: CASSDGVSNTEAFF. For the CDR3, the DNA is TGTGCCAGCAGTGACGGGGTCTCGAACACTGAAGCTTTCTTT.

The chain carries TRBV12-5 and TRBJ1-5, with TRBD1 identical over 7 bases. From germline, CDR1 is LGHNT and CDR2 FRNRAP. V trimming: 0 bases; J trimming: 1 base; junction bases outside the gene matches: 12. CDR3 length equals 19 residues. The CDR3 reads CASGLVRDSDPWSNQPQHF. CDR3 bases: TGTGCTAGTGGTTTGGTAAGGGACAGCGACCCTTGGAGCAATCAGCCCCAGCATTTT.

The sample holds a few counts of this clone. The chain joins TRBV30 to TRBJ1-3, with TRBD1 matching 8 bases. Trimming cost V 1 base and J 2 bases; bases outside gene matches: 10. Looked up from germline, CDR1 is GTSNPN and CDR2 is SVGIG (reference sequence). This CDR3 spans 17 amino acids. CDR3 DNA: TGTGCCTGGAGTGGGGGACAGGTCGTTCACGCTGGAAACACCATATATTTT. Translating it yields CAWSGGQVVHAGNTIYF. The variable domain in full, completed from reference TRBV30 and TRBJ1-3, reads SQTIHQWPATLVQPVGSPLSLECTVEGTSNPNLYWYRQAAGRGLQLLFYSVGIGQISSEVPQNLSASRPQDRQFILSSKKLLLSDSGFYLCAWSGGQVVHAGNTIYFGEGSWLTVV.

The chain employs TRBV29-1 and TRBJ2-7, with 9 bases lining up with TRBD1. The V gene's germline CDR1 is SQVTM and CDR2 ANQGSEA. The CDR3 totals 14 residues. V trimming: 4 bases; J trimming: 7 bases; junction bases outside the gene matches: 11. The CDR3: CSVGRDRASGEQYF. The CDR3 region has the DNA TGCAGCGTTGGCCGGGACAGGGCGTCGGGTGAGCAGTACTTC.

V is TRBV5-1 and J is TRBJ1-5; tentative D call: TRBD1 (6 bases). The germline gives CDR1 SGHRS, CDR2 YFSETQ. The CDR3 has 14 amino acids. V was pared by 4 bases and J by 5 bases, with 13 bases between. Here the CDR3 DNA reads TGCGCCAGCAGCCCAACAGGGTGGGATCAGCCCCAGCATTTT. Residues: CASSPTGWDQPQHF.

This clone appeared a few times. The CDR3 region has the DNA TGTGCCAGCAGCCTCCTCTACCACAGGGGAGACTATCAGCCCCAGCATTTT. Protein product: CASSLLYHRGDYQPQHF. The J gene is TRBJ1-5, the V gene TRBV5-8, with 7 bases that match TRBD1. Germline CDR1 SGHTS, CDR2 YDEGEE. The ends lost 4 bases at V and 5 bases at J; junction bases unmatched: 15. The CDR3 consists of 17 residues.